The 8 T cell receptor beta chains below all came from one sample that was sequenced in a study of radiation and T cells in renal cell carcinoma. Data came from immunoSEQ multiplex PCR; TCRdb stores just in-frame clones and leaves some out. The sample lists tens of thousands of clones, 81% seen once, with approximately 32% in the top ten. Documented time point: blood 2 weeks post-SBRT. The sample's treatment: 15 Gy SBRT to primary tumor, nephrectomy 4 weeks later. This specimen consisted of blood, obtained from a patient whose treatment included radiotherapy and nephrectomy. The receptors shown here come from a man in his sixties with renal cell carcinoma.

Of note for this clone: An end of the junction does not agree with germline; a read error may underlie this. The chain joins TRBV7-7 to TRBJ2-1; 10 bases match TRBD1. Germline CDR1 reads SSHAT; CDR2 reads FNYEAQ (reference sequence). CDR3 length equals 14 residues. Here the CDR3 DNA reads TGTGCTAGCAGCGACCGGACAGGGGGCAATGAGCAGTTCTTC. Translated: CASSDRTGGNEQFF.

A single count supports this clone. The chain recombines TRBV4-3 with TRBJ2-2, with 7 positions matching TRBD2. The germline gives CDR1 LGHNA, CDR2 YSLEER. The J segment lost 2 bases and the V segment lost 2 bases, leaving 8 bases of the junction unmatched. The CDR3 extends over 17 amino acids. The CDR3 coding sequence is TGCGCCAGCAGCCAAAGTACTAGCGAACTTAACACCGGGGAGCTGTTTTTT. This encodes CASSQSTSELNTGELFF.

The genes are TRBV5-6 and TRBJ2-2; 7 bases are a match to TRBD2. The V and J ends lost 2 bases and 1 base, in that order; junction bases with no gene match: 5. The CDR3 spans 16 residues. The germline V gene encodes CDR1 SGHDT and CDR2 YYEEEE. CDR3 in DNA: TGTGCCAGCAGCTTCGGGGCGGGAGAGAACACCGGGGAGCTGTTTTTT. Translated: CASSFGAGENTGELFF.

The V call is TRBV5-1, the J call TRBJ2-2; D perhaps matches TRBD1 (6 bases). CDR1 and CDR2 from the germline V gene are SGHRS and YFSETQ. V dropped 9 bases and J dropped 2 bases, with 11 bases sitting between them. The CDR3 contains 13 residues. Here the CDR3 DNA reads TGCGCCACCCCGGACAGAAACACCGGGGAGCTGTTTTTT. This codes for CATPDRNTGELFF.

The genes are TRBV5-5 and TRBJ2-3; 9 nucleotides agree with TRBD2. Germline V gene sequence: CDR1 SGHKS, CDR2 YYEKEE (reference sequence). Trimming removed 0 bases from V and 2 bases from J; junction bases left unmatched: 7. The CDR3 extends over 17 amino acids. CDR3 sequence reads: CASSLGVAGAVTDTQYF. The CDR3 DNA reads TGTGCCAGCAGCTTGGGGGTAGCGGGAGCCGTCACAGATACGCAGTATTTT.

V is TRBV5-1 and J is TRBJ2-3; D uncertain. Between the trimmed V and J ends, which lost 1 base and 6 bases, there was a span of 15 bases. In germline, CDR1 is SGHRS, CDR2 YFSETQ. The CDR3 totals 15 residues. CDR3 protein: CASSLRASRLDTQYF. The DNA of the CDR3 is TGCGCCAGCAGCTTGAGGGCTTCAAGGTTGGATACGCAGTATTTT.

The chain links TRBV19 to TRBJ1-1; 11 bases are a match to TRBD1. V was clipped by 6 bases and J by 3 bases; unmatched bases: 9. CDR3 size: 16 residues. Per germline, CDR1 LNHDA and CDR2 SQIVND (reference sequence). CDR3 coding DNA: TGTGCCAGTAGATCCCGGACAGGGGGCGCGGACACTGAAGCTTTCTTT. This codes for CASRSRTGGADTEAFF.

This rearrangement joins TRBV16 to TRBJ1-4, with D maybe TRBD1 (5 bases). V was trimmed by 6 bases and J by 7 bases, leaving 18 bases between them. The CDR3 runs 15 residues. Germline V gives CDR1 KGHSY, CDR2 FQNENV. The CDR3 reads CASSPDGAGLEKLFF. CDR3 DNA sequence: TGTGCCAGCAGTCCCGACGGGGCAGGACTTGAAAAACTGTTTTTT.